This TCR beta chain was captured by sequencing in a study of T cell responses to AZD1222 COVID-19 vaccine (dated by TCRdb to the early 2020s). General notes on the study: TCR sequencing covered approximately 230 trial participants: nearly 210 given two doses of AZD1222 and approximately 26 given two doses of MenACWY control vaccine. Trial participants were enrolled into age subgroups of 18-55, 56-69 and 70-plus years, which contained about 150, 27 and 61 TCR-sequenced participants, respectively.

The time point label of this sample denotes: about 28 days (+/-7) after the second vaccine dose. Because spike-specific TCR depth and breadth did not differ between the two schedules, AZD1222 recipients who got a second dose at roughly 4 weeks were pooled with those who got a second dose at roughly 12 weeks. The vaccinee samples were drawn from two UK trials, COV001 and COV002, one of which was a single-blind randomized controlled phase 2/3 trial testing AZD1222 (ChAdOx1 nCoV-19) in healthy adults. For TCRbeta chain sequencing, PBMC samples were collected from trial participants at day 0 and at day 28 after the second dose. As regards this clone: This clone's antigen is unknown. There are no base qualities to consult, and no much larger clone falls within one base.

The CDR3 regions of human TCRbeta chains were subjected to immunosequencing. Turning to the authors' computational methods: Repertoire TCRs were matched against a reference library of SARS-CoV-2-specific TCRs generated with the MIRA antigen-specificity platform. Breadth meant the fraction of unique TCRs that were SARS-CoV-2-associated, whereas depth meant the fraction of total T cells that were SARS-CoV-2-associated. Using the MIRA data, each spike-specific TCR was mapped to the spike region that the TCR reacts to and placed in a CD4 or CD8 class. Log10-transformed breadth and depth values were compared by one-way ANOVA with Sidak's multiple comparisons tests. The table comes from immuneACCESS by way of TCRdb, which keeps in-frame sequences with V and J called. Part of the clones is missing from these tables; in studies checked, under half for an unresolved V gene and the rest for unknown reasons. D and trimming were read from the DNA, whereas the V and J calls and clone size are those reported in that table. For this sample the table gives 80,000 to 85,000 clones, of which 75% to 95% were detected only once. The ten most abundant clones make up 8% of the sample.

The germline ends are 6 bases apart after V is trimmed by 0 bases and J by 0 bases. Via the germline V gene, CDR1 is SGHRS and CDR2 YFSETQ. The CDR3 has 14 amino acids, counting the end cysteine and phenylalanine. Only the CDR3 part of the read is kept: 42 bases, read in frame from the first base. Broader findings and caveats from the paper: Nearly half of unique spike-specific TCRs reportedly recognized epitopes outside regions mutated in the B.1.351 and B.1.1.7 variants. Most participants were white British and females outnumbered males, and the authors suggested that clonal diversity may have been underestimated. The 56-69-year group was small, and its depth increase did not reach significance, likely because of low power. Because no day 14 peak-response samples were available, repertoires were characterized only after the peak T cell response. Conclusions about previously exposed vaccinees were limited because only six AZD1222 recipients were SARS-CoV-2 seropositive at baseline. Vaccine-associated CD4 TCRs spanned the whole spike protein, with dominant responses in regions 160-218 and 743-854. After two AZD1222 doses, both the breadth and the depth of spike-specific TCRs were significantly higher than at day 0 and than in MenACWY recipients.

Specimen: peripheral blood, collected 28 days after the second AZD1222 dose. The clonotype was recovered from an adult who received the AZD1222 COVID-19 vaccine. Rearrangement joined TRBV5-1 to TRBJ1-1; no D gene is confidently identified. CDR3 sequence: CASSLAPLNTEAFF. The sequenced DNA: TGCGCCAGCAGCTTGGCGCCGTTGAACACTGAAGCTTTCTTT.